This TCR beta chain was retrieved from a study of PD-1 blockade in classical Hodgkin lymphoma. With no exception, relapse followed autologous stem cell transplantation in all patients, and brentuximab vedotin exposure varied. The CDR3 has 16 amino acids. The trim removed 5 bases at V and 2 bases at J, leaving 9 bases unmatched. The V gene's germline CDR1 is SEHNR and CDR2 FQNEAQ (reference sequence). Repertoires were generated with immunoSEQ multiplex PCR, while TCRdb's copy carries only in-frame clones and drops some. The sample holds over 20,000 clones; 73% are singletons and the top ten take approximately 25%.

The material sequenced was peripheral blood mononuclear cells (PBMCs), taken before the second cycle of nivolumab. The chain uses TRBV7-9 and TRBJ2-7; 10 nucleotides match TRBD2. The TCR originated in a human donor with classical Hodgkin lymphoma. The CDR3 is CASSPRTSGAPYEQYF. The CDR3 DNA sequence: TGTGCCAGCAGCCCTCGAACTAGCGGGGCACCCTACGAGCAGTACTTC.